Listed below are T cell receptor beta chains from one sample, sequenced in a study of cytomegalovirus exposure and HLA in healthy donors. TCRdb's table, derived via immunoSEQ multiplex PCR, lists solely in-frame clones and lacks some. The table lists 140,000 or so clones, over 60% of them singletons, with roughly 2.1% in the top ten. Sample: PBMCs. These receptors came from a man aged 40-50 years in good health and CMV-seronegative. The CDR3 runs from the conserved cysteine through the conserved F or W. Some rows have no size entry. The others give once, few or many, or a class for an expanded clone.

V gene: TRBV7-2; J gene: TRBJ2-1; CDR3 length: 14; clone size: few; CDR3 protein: CASSRRDSLNEQFF
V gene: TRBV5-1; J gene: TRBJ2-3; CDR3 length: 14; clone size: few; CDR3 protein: CASSTGLSTDTQYF
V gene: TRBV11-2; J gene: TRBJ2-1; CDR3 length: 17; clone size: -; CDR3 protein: CASSLGGSGTGTHEQFF
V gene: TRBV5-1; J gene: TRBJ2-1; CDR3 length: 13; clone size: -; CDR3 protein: CASSRPTDNEQFF
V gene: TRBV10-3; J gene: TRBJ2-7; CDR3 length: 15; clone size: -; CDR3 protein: CAISESISSGYEQYF
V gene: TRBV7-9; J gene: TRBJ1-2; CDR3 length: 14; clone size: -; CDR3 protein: CASSRDGTTYGYTF
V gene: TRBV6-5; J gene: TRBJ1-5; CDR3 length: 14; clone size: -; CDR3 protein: CASSRTGNNQPQHF
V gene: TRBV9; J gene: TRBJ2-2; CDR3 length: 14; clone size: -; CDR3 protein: CASSVSGGPGELFF
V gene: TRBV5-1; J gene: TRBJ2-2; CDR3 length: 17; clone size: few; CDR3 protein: CASSLLALQGQTGELFF
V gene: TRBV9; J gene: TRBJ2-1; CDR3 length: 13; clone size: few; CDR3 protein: CASSVGLASEQFF
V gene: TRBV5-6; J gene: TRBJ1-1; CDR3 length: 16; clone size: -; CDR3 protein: CASSPRQGAFSTEAFF
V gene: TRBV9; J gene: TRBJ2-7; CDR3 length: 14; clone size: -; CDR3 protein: CASSVTGVSDEQYF
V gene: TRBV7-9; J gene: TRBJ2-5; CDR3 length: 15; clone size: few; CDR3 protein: CASSLARGGEETQYF
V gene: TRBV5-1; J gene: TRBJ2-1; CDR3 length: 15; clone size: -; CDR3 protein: CASSLSGGAENEQFF
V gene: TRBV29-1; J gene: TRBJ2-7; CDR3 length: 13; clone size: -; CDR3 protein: CSVEDSERCEQYF
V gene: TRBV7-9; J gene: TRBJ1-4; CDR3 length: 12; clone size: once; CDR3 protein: CASSLVPEKLFF
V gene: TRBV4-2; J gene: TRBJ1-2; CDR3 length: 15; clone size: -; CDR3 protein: CASSQGQGADYGYTF
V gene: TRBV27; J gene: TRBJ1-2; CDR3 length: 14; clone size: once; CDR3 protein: CASRSAGTVYGYTF
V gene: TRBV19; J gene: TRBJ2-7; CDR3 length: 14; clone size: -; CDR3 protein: CASKKILSSYEQYF
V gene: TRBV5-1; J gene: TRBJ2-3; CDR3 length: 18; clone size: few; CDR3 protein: CASSSLGSGGARTDTQYF
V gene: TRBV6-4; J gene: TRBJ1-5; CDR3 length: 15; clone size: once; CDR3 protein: CASSAKDRTNQPQHF
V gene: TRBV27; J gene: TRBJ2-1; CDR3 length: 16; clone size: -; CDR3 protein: CASSLWGTGTYNEQFF
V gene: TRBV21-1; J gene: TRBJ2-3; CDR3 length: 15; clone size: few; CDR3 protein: CASTPGQASTDTQYF
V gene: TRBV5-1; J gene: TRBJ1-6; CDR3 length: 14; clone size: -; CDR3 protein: CASSFSVNNSPLHF
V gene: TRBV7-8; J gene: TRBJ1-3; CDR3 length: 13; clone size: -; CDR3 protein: CASSLTGWNTIYF
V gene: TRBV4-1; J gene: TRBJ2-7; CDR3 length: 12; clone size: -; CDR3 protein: CASSQDRYEQYF
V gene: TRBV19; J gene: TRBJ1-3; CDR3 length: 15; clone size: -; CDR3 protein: CASSGTGKLGNTIYF
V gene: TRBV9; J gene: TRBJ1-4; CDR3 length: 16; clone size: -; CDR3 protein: CASSSRARGNNEKLFF
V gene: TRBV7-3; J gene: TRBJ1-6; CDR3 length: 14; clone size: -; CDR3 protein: CASSSQGLDSPLHF
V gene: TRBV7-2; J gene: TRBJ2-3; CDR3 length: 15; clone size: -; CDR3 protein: CASRADRDRTDTQYF
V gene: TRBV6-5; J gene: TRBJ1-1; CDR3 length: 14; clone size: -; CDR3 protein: CASSYSKAGTEAFF
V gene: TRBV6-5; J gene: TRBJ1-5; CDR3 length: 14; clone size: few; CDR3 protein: CASSYSTGGKPQHF
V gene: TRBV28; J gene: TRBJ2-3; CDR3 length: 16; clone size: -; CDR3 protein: CASSTPRAGGTDTQYF
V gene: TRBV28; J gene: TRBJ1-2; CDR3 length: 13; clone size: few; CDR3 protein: CASSSDRNYGYTF
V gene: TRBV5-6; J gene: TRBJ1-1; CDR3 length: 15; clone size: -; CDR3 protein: CASSLPPGIGTEAFF
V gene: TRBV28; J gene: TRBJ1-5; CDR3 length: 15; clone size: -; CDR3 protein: CASTRTGHSNQPQHF
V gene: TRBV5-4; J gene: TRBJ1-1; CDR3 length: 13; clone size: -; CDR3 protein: CASSLPWSTEAFF
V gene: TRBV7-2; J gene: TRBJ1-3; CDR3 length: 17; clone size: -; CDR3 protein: CASSLGSRSFSGNTIYF
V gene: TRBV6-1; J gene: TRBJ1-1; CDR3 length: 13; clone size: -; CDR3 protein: CASSRQKNTEAFF
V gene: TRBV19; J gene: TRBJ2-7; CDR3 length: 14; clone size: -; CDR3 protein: CASSIAQGSFEQYF
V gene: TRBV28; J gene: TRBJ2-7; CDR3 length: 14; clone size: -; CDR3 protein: CASSSSSGSYEQYF
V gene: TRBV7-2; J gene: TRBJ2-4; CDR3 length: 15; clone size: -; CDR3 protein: CASSPQRPGKNIQYF
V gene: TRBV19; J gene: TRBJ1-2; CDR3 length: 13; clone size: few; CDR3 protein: CASKDTQDYGYTF
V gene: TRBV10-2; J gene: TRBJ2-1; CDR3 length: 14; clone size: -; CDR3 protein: CAVRQRSSYNEQFF
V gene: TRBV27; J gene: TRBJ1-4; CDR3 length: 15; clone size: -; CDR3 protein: CASSRRAELNEKLFF
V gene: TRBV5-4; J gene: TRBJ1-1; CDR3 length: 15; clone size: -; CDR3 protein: CASSSLLQGGTEAFF
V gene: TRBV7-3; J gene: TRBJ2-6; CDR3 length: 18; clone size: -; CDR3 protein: CASSASTGGGSGANVLTF
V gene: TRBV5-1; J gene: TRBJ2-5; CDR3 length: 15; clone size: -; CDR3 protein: CASTRDRGRSETQYF
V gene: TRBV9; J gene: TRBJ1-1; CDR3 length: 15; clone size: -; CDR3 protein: CASSVGQGVNTEAFF
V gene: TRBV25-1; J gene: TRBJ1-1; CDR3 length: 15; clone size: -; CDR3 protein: CASSAIGEMNTEAFF
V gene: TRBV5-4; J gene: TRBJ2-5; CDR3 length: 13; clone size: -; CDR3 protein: CASSFGGPGTQYF